This T cell receptor beta chain was documented in a study of Ad26.COV2.S vaccination and SARS-CoV-2 variants. Study as a whole: By the intramuscular route, Ad26.COV2.S was given once, or twice 56 days apart.

Regarding treatment: approximately 18 received Ad26.COV2.S at low or high dose, single or two shots; five or six received placebo; per-sample allocation not given. At day 63 after the first vaccine or placebo injection, samples were drawn. The ends lost 4 bases at V and 7 bases at J; junction bases unmatched: 7. Germline V gene sequence: CDR1 LGHDT, CDR2 YNNKEL (reference sequence). CDR3 length equals 14 residues. Comment on this clone: Its matching antigen is unknown.

Data came from immunoSEQ multiplex PCR; TCRdb stores just in-frame clones and leaves some out. The sample yields around 370,000 clones, 70% to 90% seen once. Study-level results: Recipients given vaccine exceeded placebo recipients in spike-specific TCR breadth. People who got the vaccine or the placebo had similar non-spike TCR breadth. Estimates derived from TCR breadth and depth analyses may have underestimated total T cell responses.

The chain has TRBV3-1 (or the pseudogene TRBV3-2) and TRBJ2-1; 7 positions agree with TRBD1. Sequencing was performed on peripheral blood, taken in a trial of Ad26.COV2.S vaccine versus placebo. The receptor was derived from a person aged 18 to 59 who received the Ad26.COV2.S COVID-19 vaccine or a placebo. The CDR3, as DNA: TGTGCCAGCAGCCGGAAACAGGGGTGGAATGAGCAGTTCTTC. Its protein product is CASSRKQGWNEQFF.